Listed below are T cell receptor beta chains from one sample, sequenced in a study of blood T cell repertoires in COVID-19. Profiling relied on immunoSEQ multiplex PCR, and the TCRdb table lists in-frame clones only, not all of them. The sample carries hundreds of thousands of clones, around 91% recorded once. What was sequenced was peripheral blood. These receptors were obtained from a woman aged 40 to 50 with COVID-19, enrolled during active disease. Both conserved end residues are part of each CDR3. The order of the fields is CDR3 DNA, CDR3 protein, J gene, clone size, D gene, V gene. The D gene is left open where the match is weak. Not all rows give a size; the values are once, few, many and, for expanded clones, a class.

TGTGCCAGCAGTTCCTCTACTAGCGGGATGGAAAATGAGCAGTTCTTC | CASSSSTSGMENEQFF | TRBJ2-1 | - | TRBD2 | TRBV27
TGTGCCAGCAGCTTAGATGGCGGGGGGGCAGATACGCAGTATTTT | CASSLDGGGADTQYF | TRBJ2-3 | - | TRBD2 | TRBV7-3
TGTGCCAGCACCCGACAGGGGGGGGAGACCCAGTACTTC | CASTRQGGETQYF | TRBJ2-5 | - | TRBD1 | TRBV2
TGTGCCAGCAGCTCCGGACAGGGCAGGTACGAGCAGTACTTC | CASSSGQGRYEQYF | TRBJ2-7 | few | TRBD1 | TRBV5-4
TGTGCCAGCAGTTTTATAGGAGTAGGTGGAAACACCATATATTTT | CASSFIGVGGNTIYF | TRBJ1-3 | - | - | TRBV28
TGTGCCAGCAGCTTTCAACAGGGGTCTATCTATGAGCAGTTCTTC | CASSFQQGSIYEQFF | TRBJ2-1 | - | TRBD1 | TRBV11-1
TGTGCCAGCAGTTACTCGACCGGGAATTCACCCCTCCACTTT | CASSYSTGNSPLHF | TRBJ1-6 | - | - | TRBV6-5
TGCGCCAGCAGCCATGCAAGTACAACTAACTATGGCTACACCTTC | CASSHASTTNYGYTF | TRBJ1-2 | - | - | TRBV4-3
TGTGCCATCAGCGAGCCAGGTCGGAACACCGGGGAGCTGTTTTTT | CAISEPGRNTGELFF | TRBJ2-2 | - | - | TRBV10-3
TGCGCCAGCTCACCACTGGCAGGGGACCCGGTGAACACTGAAGCTTTCTTT | CASSPLAGDPVNTEAFF | TRBJ1-1 | - | - | TRBV18
TGCAGCGTTGAGCGGGGGGGATCCGAGCAGTACTTC | CSVERGGSEQYF | TRBJ2-7 | - | TRBD2 | TRBV29-1
TGTGCCAGCAGCTTAGGCCCCGGTAGCGGGACCTACGAGCAGTACTTC | CASSLGPGSGTYEQYF | TRBJ2-7 | - | TRBD2 | TRBV11-2
TGTGCCAGCAGTTACGGAGGCCATCTACTCTTT | CASSYGGHLLF | TRBJ1-3 | - | - | TRBV6-2/TRBV6-3
TGTGCCAGCAGCTTAGACAGGGGTGGATTCTATGGCTACACCTTC | CASSLDRGGFYGYTF | TRBJ1-2 | - | TRBD1 | TRBV6-6
TGTGCCAGCAGCATCCCGGGACAGGGGGCCTACGAGCAGTACTTC | CASSIPGQGAYEQYF | TRBJ2-7 | - | TRBD1 | TRBV11-2
TGTGCCAGCAGTCCGGGACAGGGGGCGCCGGGGGCCAACGTCCTGACTTTC | CASSPGQGAPGANVLTF | TRBJ2-6 | - | TRBD1 | TRBV28
TGTGCCAGTAGTAAACAAGGGGGGGAGGAGACCCAGTACTTC | CASSKQGGEETQYF | TRBJ2-5 | - | - | TRBV19
TGTGCCAGCAGTTTTAGGGAGCCCAATTATGGCTACACCTTC | CASSFREPNYGYTF | TRBJ1-2 | - | - | TRBV28
TGTGCCAGCAGTAGTCCGGGACAGGGCGATCAGCCCCAGCATTTT | CASSSPGQGDQPQHF | TRBJ1-5 | once | TRBD1 | TRBV2
TGCGCCAGCAGCAGTAGCGGGGAAGATGAGCAGTTCTTC | CASSSSGEDEQFF | TRBJ2-1 | - | TRBD2 | TRBV5-1
TGTGCCAGCAACCGATCGGGATCCTCTCGCTACAATGAGCAGTTCTTC | CASNRSGSSRYNEQFF | TRBJ2-1 | few | - | TRBV28
TGCGCCAGCAGCCAAGAGCCCGGGGTTAGCAATCAGCCCCAGCATTTT | CASSQEPGVSNQPQHF | TRBJ1-5 | - | - | TRBV4-1
TGTGCCAGTAGTCAGGACAGGGGGCGCGGGCTGTTTTTT | CASSQDRGRGLFF | TRBJ2-2 | - | TRBD1 | TRBV19
TGTGCCAGCAGCGGGACCGGGACACCCGATTTCTATGGCTACACCTTC | CASSGTGTPDFYGYTF | TRBJ1-2 | - | - | TRBV5-6
TGTGCCAGCAGTTTACTGTTTCAGGAACATGAAGCTTTCTTT | CASSLLFQEHEAFF | TRBJ1-1 | - | - | TRBV27
TGTGCCAGCAGCCGGGACTGGTCCCCCGGGACAGCGAGAGCCGGAAACACCATATATTTT | CASSRDWSPGTARAGNTIYF | TRBJ1-3 | - | TRBD1 | TRBV5-4